The 28 T cell receptor beta chains reported below all come from one sample, sequenced in a study of blood T cell repertoires in COVID-19 (dated by TCRdb to about 2020). Receptors were amplified or captured by the immunoSEQ multiplex PCR assay. The table comes from immuneACCESS by way of TCRdb, which keeps in-frame sequences with V and J called. Part of the clones is missing from these tables; in studies checked, under half for an unresolved V gene and the rest for unknown reasons. This sample holds 95,000 to 150,000 clones; 85% to 90% were observed only once. More than 3% of the sample belongs to the ten largest clones. Sequences were obtained from peripheral blood. These receptors were collected from an older woman with COVID-19, enrolled during active disease.

V is TRBV13 and J is TRBJ1-5, with TRBD1 identical over 8 bases. Looked up from germline, CDR1 is PRHDT and CDR2 is FYEKMQ (reference sequence). V lost 5 bases and J lost 0; bases outside the gene matches: 9. This CDR3 spans 17 amino acids. CDR3 coding DNA: TGTGCCAGCAGCCGTCGGGGACAGGACTATAGCAATCAGCCCCAGCATTTT. This gives the protein CASSRRGQDYSNQPQHF. Supplemented by reference TRBV13 and TRBJ1-5, the full variable domain reads AAGVIQSPRHLIKEKRETATLKCYPIPRHDTVYWYQQGPGQDPQFLISFYEKMQSDKGSIPDRFSAQQFSDYHSELNMSSLELGDSALYFCASSRRGQDYSNQPQHFGDGTRLSIL.

The rearrangement uses TRBV30 and TRBJ2-7; a weak D match, TRBD2 (6 bases). V was trimmed by 0 bases and J by 5 bases, leaving 11 bases between them. This CDR3 is 13 amino acids long. Germline values: CDR1 GTSNPN, CDR2 SVGIG (reference sequence). The CDR3, as DNA: TGTGCCTGGAGTGTAGGCGGGGCGGACGAGCAGTACTTC. The encoded protein is CAWSVGGADEQYF. Full variable domain (rest looked up from reference TRBV30 and TRBJ2-7): SQTIHQWPATLVQPVGSPLSLECTVEGTSNPNLYWYRQAAGRGLQLLFYSVGIGQISSEVPQNLSASRPQDRQFILSSKKLLLSDSGFYLCAWSVGGADEQYFGPGTRLTVT.

The chain carries TRBV24-1 and TRBJ1-5; 7 nucleotides align to TRBD1. The J segment lost 6 bases and the V segment lost 2 bases, leaving 6 bases of the junction unmatched. Germline V CDR1 and CDR2: KGHDR, SFDVKD. CDR3 length equals 15 residues. CDR3 nucleotide sequence: TGTGCCACCAGTGATTCGATAGGGGGCGTTCAGCCCCAGCATTTT. Its protein product is CATSDSIGGVQPQHF.

This clone came up a few times. The rearrangement links TRBV5-1 to TRBJ1-2, with TRBD1 identical over 7 bases. V lost 0 bases to trimming and J lost 7 bases; unmatched junction nucleotides: 6. This CDR3 is built from 14 residues. Germline V gene lookup returns CDR1 SGHRS and CDR2 YFSETQ. The CDR3 sequence is CASSLAQTGTGYTF. The CDR3 DNA follows: TGCGCCAGCAGCTTGGCCCAGACAGGGACTGGCTACACCTTC.

Details on this clone: This CDR3 is also generated by other DNA sequences in the sample. The gene calls are TRBV14 and TRBJ1-2; D is perhaps TRBD1 (5 bases). Trimming cost V 0 bases and J 7 bases, with 9 bases left between them. The germline gives CDR1 SGHDN, CDR2 FVKESK. This CDR3 comprises 13 residues. CDR3 in amino acids: CASSQDRVIGYTF. CDR3 DNA sequence: TGTGCCAGCAGCCAAGACAGGGTAATTGGCTACACCTTC.

CDR3 amino acids: CRKQNSPLHF. CDR3 bases: TGCAGGAAACAAAATTCACCCCTCCACTTT. The chain uses TRBV20-1 and TRBJ1-6; the D is unclear. The germline V gene has CDR1 DFQATT and CDR2 SNEGSKA (reference sequence). The CDR3 contains 10 residues.

This chain connects TRBV27 to TRBJ2-7; D may be TRBD1 (5 bases). Germline V gene lookup returns CDR1 MNHEY and CDR2 SMNVEV (reference sequence). Trimming stripped 3 bases from V and 6 bases from J, with 15 bases between. This CDR3 is 14 amino acids long. The CDR3 nucleotides read TGTGCCAGCAGTTTTAGGCTAGGACAATCCGAGCAGTACTTC. Translation gives CASSFRLGQSEQYF.

The V call is TRBV4-2, the J call TRBJ2-1; 10 nucleotides align to TRBD2. The germline gives CDR1 LGHNA, CDR2 YNFKEQ. CDR3 length: 16 residues. The trim removed 3 bases at V and 8 bases at J, leaving 10 bases unmatched. CDR3 DNA: TGTGCCAGCAGCCATTCCTCAGCGGGGGGGCCCTATGAGCAGTTCTTC. This encodes CASSHSSAGGPYEQFF.

The chain recombines TRBV7-2 with TRBJ2-1, with 10 bases that match TRBD2. CDR3 length: 15 amino acids. Germline CDR1 and CDR2: SGHTA and FQGNSA. Trimming took 5 bases from V and 4 from J; bases not matched to a gene: 5. The CDR3 DNA is TGTGCCAGCAGCGCGAGCGGGGGGGAATACAATGAGCAGTTCTTC. Residues: CASSASGGEYNEQFF.

CDR3 sequence: CASSQQGSPSYGYTF. The CDR3 bases are TGCGCCAGCAGCCAACAGGGATCTCCCTCCTATGGCTACACCTTC. J is TRBJ1-2 and V is TRBV4-1, with a weak D call TRBD1 (5 bases). The V end lost 2 bases, the J end lost 4 bases, and 14 bases lay between the germline ends. The CDR3 covers 15 residues. Germline assignment: CDR1 MGHRA and CDR2 YSYEKL.

The chain employs TRBV7-2 and TRBJ1-2; 10 bases are shared with TRBD1. CDR1 SGHTA and CDR2 FQGNSA come from the germline V gene. This CDR3 has 17 amino acids. The trim removed 3 bases at V and 4 bases at J, leaving 11 bases unmatched. In nucleotides, the CDR3 is TGTGCCAGCAGCTTGAGACAGGGGGCGCGTTTTTCCTATGGCTACACCTTC. This gives the protein CASSLRQGARFSYGYTF.

In nucleotides, the CDR3 is TGTGCCAGCAGTTTATCAGTAAAACTGTTTTTT. Translated: CASSLSVKLFF. The chain has TRBV12-3 or TRBV12-4 and TRBJ1-4; the D is unclear. This CDR3 has 11 amino acids. V lost 2 bases to trimming and J lost 10 bases, with 5 bases between them.

The chain carries TRBV7-3 and TRBJ2-5; TRBD1 agrees at 9 bases. V was pared by 1 base and J by 5 bases, with 11 bases of the junction left unmatched. The CDR3 is made up of 17 amino acids. CDR1 SGHTA and CDR2 FQGTGA come from the germline V gene. CDR3 in amino acids: CASSLRGTGLGSETQYF. CDR3 nucleotide sequence: TGTGCCAGCAGCTTAAGGGGGACAGGGTTGGGTTCGGAGACCCAGTACTTC.

This chain links TRBV7-2 with TRBJ1-2; D gene uncertain. Deletions cut 1 base from V and 4 bases from J, with 10 bases between. CDR3 length: 14 residues. Germline assignment: CDR1 SGHTA and CDR2 FQGNSA. CDR3 in DNA: TGTGCCAGCAGCTTAGTAGGCCCAGGCTATGGCTACACCTTC. Translating it yields CASSLVGPGYGYTF.

CDR3 nucleotide sequence: TGTGCCAGCAGCGCTAGACAGGGGGGGAGACACGAGCAGTACTTC. Amino acids: CASSARQGGRHEQYF. This chain joins TRBV11-2 and TRBJ2-7; 9 bases are a match to TRBD1. Per the germline V gene, CDR1 is SGHAT and CDR2 is FQNNGV. This CDR3 spans 15 amino acids. Trimming cost V 5 bases and J 5 bases; bases outside gene matches: 10.

The chain is built from TRBV5-1 and TRBJ1-6, with no clear D. Between the trimmed V and J ends, which lost 0 bases and 7 bases, there was a span of 5 bases. Per the germline V gene, CDR1 is SGHRS and CDR2 is YFSETQ. CDR3 length: 13 amino acids. CDR3 nucleotides: TGCGCCAGCAGCTTGGTGGAGAATTCACCCCTCCACTTT. Its protein is CASSLVENSPLHF.

The V call is TRBV27, the J call TRBJ2-7; D gene unclear. The V gene's germline CDR1 is MNHEY and CDR2 SMNVEV (reference sequence). Between the trimmed V and J ends, which lost 6 bases and 2 bases, there was a span of 11 bases. There are 13 residues in the CDR3. As DNA, the CDR3 is TGTGCCAGCAGACCGACTGCAACCTACGAGCAGTACTTC. Translation: CASRPTATYEQYF.

The genes are TRBV5-4 and TRBJ2-6; 11 bases are a match to TRBD1. The V segment lost 2 bases and the J segment 1 base; nucleotides outside the gene matches: 8. The CDR3 runs to 19 residues. Germline CDR1 reads SGHNT; CDR2 reads YYREEE (reference sequence). The CDR3 protein is CASSFGRGQGGSGANVLTF. CDR3 sequence (DNA): TGTGCCAGCAGCTTCGGTCGGGGACAGGGGGGGTCTGGGGCCAACGTCCTGACTTTC.

This chain joins TRBV27 and TRBJ1-2; 7 positions match TRBD1. Germline lookup yields CDR1 MNHEY and CDR2 SMNVEV (reference sequence). The CDR3 covers 13 residues. V gave up 1 base and J gave up 9 bases; unmatched junction bases: 5. CDR3 sequence: CASSLLGQLSYTF. The CDR3 DNA reads TGTGCCAGCAGTTTATTGGGACAGTTGAGCTACACCTTC.

The chain joins TRBV4-2 to TRBJ1-1; the D gene is possibly TRBD1 (6 bases). Deletions cut 4 bases from V and 3 bases from J, with 15 bases between. This CDR3 is built from 15 residues. Per germline, CDR1 LGHNA and CDR2 YNFKEQ. The chain's CDR3 is CASSPAQGTDTEAFF. CDR3 sequence (DNA): TGTGCCAGCAGCCCAGCACAGGGTACGGACACTGAAGCTTTCTTT.

The V and J genes are TRBV6-6 and TRBJ2-7; D unresolved. The V and J ends lost 0 bases and 5 bases respectively, with 11 bases between them. The germline V gene encodes CDR1 MNHNY and CDR2 SVGAGI (reference sequence). The CDR3 extends over 14 amino acids. The CDR3 region has the DNA TGTGCCAGCAGTTACTCGCGGTGGGTAGACGAGCAGTACTTC. Its protein is CASSYSRWVDEQYF.

This CDR3 reads CASSEAWAGETQYF. CDR3 sequence (DNA): TGTGCCAGCAGTGAAGCCTGGGCGGGTGAGACCCAGTACTTC. V usage is TRBV6-1 and J usage is TRBJ2-5, with D perhaps matching TRBD2 (5 bases). Per germline, CDR1 MNHNS and CDR2 SASEGT. V gave up 0 bases and J gave up 5 bases, with 10 bases separating them. The CDR3 extends over 14 amino acids.

This chain joins TRBV19 and TRBJ1-2, with 10 bases identical to TRBD1. The CDR3 is made up of 17 amino acids. The germline V gene encodes CDR1 LNHDA and CDR2 SQIVND (reference sequence). J gave up 4 bases and V 3 bases, and 11 bases lay outside the gene matches. CDR3 protein: CASSIFPRTGGTYGYTF. The CDR3 nucleotides read TGTGCCAGTAGTATCTTCCCTCGGACAGGGGGTACCTATGGCTACACCTTC.

The chain recombines TRBV19 with TRBJ2-2, with 12 bases matching TRBD2. The CDR3 runs 16 residues. The junction had 7 bases not matched to a gene; V was cut back by 7 bases and J by 4 bases. Germline V CDR1 and CDR2: LNHDA, SQIVND (reference sequence). The CDR3 nucleotides read TGTGCCAGTACTCTAGCGGGGGGGCCTGCCACCGGGGAGCTGTTTTTT. Residues: CASTLAGGPATGELFF.

V gene TRBV7-7 combines with J gene TRBJ2-1; weak D call: TRBD2 (5 bases). CDR3 size: 15 residues. V lost 4 bases and J 4 bases, leaving 14 bases between the germline ends. Per the germline V gene, CDR1 is SSHAT and CDR2 is FNYEAQ (reference sequence). The CDR3 DNA reads as TGTGCCAGCAGCTCGGGGTCGCCCCTTTACAATGAGCAGTTCTTC. It yields the protein CASSSGSPLYNEQFF.

This sequence joins TRBV3-1 (or the pseudogene TRBV3-2) and TRBJ2-3; TRBD1 is a possible D gene (5 bases). This CDR3 region has 19 residues. Germline values: CDR1 LGHDT, CDR2 YNNKEL (reference sequence). Trimming cost V 4 bases and J 2 bases, with 25 bases left between them. CDR3 loop: CASSRLKGLHPNFTDTQYF. The CDR3 coding sequence is TGTGCCAGCAGCCGCCTAAAGGGGCTTCACCCGAACTTCACAGATACGCAGTATTTT.

J is TRBJ1-6 and V is TRBV27; D uncertain. V gave up 3 bases and J gave up 7 bases, with 7 bases separating them. This CDR3 is built from 13 residues. Per the germline V gene, CDR1 is MNHEY and CDR2 is SMNVEV (reference sequence). The CDR3 sequence: CASSFNRNSPLHF. The CDR3 DNA reads as TGTGCCAGCAGTTTTAACAGAAATTCACCCCTCCACTTT.

The chain links TRBV30 to TRBJ1-3; D gene unclear. This CDR3 comprises 12 residues. The V gene lost 3 bases and the J gene lost 4 bases, with 7 bases spanning the gap. Germline V gives CDR1 GTSNPN, CDR2 SVGIG (reference sequence). This CDR3 is CAWRFPGNTIYF. CDR3 in DNA: TGTGCCTGGAGGTTCCCGGGAAACACCATATATTTT.